This T cell receptor beta chain came from a study of molecular identifiers for immune sequencing clone quantification. This clonotype was seen at least ten times. This CDR3 region has 16 residues. Germline values: CDR1 SGHRS, CDR2 YFSETQ. Trimming took off 1 base at V and 4 bases at J, with 16 bases between the two ends. One entry per CDR3 protein results from TCRdb running MiXCR on the PCR reads. This table has approximately 500,000 distinct CDR3 sequences, about a fifth appearing once. The rearrangement joins TRBV5-1 to TRBJ2-3; maybe TRBD2 (6 bases). This TCR derives from a human donor in good health. Some libraries in this study had Jurkat cell RNA spiked in. The sequencing input was naive CD8+ T cells from blood, with Jurkat cell RNA spiked in. Subset noted: FACS-sorted CD8+CD4-CCR7+CD45RA+ naive T cells. CDR3 DNA sequence: TGCGCCAGCAGCTTGTCGCGGGGCGGAGGGGCAGATACGCAGTATTTT. Its protein is CASSLSRGGGADTQYF.